This T cell receptor beta chain was profiled in a study of shared clonotypes between healthy human individuals. Findings of the study overall: Sharing of clonotypes among donors was expected to vary with sequencing depth.

CD45RO-negative cells were positively selected for CCR7, leaving out terminally differentiated effector memory CD45RA+ cells. None of the donors, who were healthy HIV-negative adults, had recently had acute infections or vaccinations. Investigators spread the genomic DNA of each subset evenly over several immunoSEQ plates. The assay was immunoSEQ multiplex PCR, and TCRdb's table has in-frame clones only and misses some. The sample records about 580,000 clones, 95% to 98% being singletons. This CDR3 has 14 amino acids. Looked up from germline, CDR1 is LNHDA and CDR2 is SQIVND (reference sequence). Trimming stripped 6 bases from V and 0 bases from J, with 9 bases between. Note on this clone: Antigen specificity is unknown.

The sequenced material came from naive CD8+ T cells sorted from blood. This clonotype was sampled from a man aged 30 to 45 in good health. This chain joins TRBV19 and TRBJ2-1; D call uncertain. The CDR3 is CASSGGNSYNEQFF. The CDR3 DNA reads as TGTGCCAGTAGCGGTGGCAACTCCTACAATGAGCAGTTCTTC.